This T cell receptor (beta chain) was sequenced for a study of T cell clonality in common variable immunodeficiency. Donors gave roughly 4.5 to 9 ml heparinized peripheral whole blood. Germline CDR1 SEHNR, CDR2 FQNEAQ (reference sequence). Trimming stripped 3 bases from V and 1 base from J, with 9 bases between. CDR3 length: 14 amino acids. The study, taken as a whole, reports: Fewer TCRbeta clones were shared among CVID subjects than controls. Fewer deletions and N-nucleotide insertions were reportedly seen in common variable immunodeficiency TCR beta sequences.

Sequencing input was equivalent genomic DNA from CVID and controls. Some clones are missing from TCRdb's copy, which holds only in-frame ones; the method was immunoSEQ multiplex PCR. Observed are around 39,000 clones, no singletons, with the top ten taking around 3%. In its sample, this clone was seen many times. Antigen specificity is unknown. The read is 3 residues too short to cover the CDR3 end, so that end is filled in from the germline J gene. The specimen sequenced was peripheral blood mononuclear cells. The clonotype comes from a person aged 18 to 70 in good health. The chain recombines TRBV7-9 with TRBJ1-1; D might be TRBD1 (6 bases). The DNA read from the CDR3 is TGTGCCAGCAGCTTCGGACAGCCGAACACTGAA. Translated: CASSFGQPNTE. The whole CDR3 protein is CASSFGQPNTEAFF.